This T cell receptor beta chain was identified during a study of shared clonotypes between healthy human individuals. Study-level points and caveats: Clonotypes shared by all four sorted-subset donors had higher generation probabilities than non-shared clonotypes. Generally, naive subsets came out with larger estimated richness than memory subsets.

CDR1 is SGHAT and CDR2 is FQDESV in the germline V gene (reference sequence). V was cut by 5 bases and J by 4 bases, with 13 bases left in between. The CDR3 extends over 14 amino acids. It was into CD45RA+ naive and CD45RA-negative memory subsets that the CD4+ cells were split. As to this clone: What it binds is unknown.

The table came from immunoSEQ multiplex PCR; TCRdb's copy has only in-frame clones and leaves some out. The sample records under 1,100,000 clones, more than 75% being singletons. The chain couples TRBV11-1 to TRBJ2-3, with D maybe TRBD1 (6 bases). This receptor was identified in a man between 18 and 35 years old in good health. Some clones in this sample may be carry-over from other donors' samples. Sequencing was carried out using memory CD4+ T cells from PBMCs. Subset denoted: CD45RA-negative fraction. The CDR3 here is CASSAGRGADTQYF. In DNA, the CDR3 is TGTGCCAGCAGCGCCGGCAGGGGAGCAGATACGCAGTATTTT.